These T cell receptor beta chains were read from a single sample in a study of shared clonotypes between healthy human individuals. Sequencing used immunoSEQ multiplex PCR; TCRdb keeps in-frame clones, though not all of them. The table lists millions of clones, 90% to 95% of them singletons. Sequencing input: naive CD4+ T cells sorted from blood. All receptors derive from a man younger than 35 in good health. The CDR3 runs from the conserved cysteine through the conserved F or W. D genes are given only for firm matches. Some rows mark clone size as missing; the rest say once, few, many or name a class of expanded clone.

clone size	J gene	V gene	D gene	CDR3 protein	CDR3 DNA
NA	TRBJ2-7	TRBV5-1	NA	CASSMEGYEQYF	TGCGCCAGCAGCATGGAGGGATACGAGCAGTACTTC
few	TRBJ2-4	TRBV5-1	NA	CASSLGDIQYF	TGCGCCAGCAGCTTGGGAGACATTCAGTACTTC
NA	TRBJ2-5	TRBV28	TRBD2	CASSFAGGYQETQYF	TGTGCCAGCAGTTTTGCGGGGGGGTACCAAGAGACCCAGTACTTC
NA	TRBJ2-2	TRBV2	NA	CASIFPTGNTGELFF	TGTGCCAGCATTTTCCCGACAGGCAACACCGGGGAGCTGTTTTTT
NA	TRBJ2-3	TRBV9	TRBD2	CASSVEATSGRADTQYF	TGTGCCAGCAGCGTAGAAGCTACTAGCGGGAGGGCAGATACGCAGTATTTT
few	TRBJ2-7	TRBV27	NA	CASSSLGGANYEQYF	TGTGCCAGCAGTTCCCTCGGCGGGGCGAACTACGAGCAGTACTTC
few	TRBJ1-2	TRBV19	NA	CASRTERNYGYTF	TGTGCCAGCCGGACAGAACGCAACTATGGCTACACCTTC
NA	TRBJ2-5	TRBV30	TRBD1	CAWGTGSRQETQYF	TGTGCCTGGGGGACAGGGAGTCGGCAAGAGACCCAGTACTTC
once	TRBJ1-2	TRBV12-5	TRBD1	CASGLKQTGGGYTF	TGTGCTAGTGGTTTGAAACAGACAGGGGGAGGCTACACCTTC
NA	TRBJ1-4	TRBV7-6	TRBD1	CASSPAGGLGNEKLFF	TGTGCCAGCAGCCCGGCAGGGGGGTTAGGTAATGAAAAACTGTTTTTT
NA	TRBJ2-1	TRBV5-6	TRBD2	CASSPTSGGGNEQFF	TGTGCCAGCAGCCCTACTAGCGGAGGGGGGAATGAGCAGTTCTTC
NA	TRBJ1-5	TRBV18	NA	CASSPGNAQPQHF	TGTGCCAGCTCACCCGGGAATGCTCAGCCCCAGCATTTT
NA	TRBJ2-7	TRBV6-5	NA	CASSGVRVGSYEQYF	TGTGCCAGCAGCGGGGTAAGGGTGGGCAGCTACGAGCAGTACTTC
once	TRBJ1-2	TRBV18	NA	CASSPLPANYGYTF	TGTGCCAGCTCACCACTGCCAGCTAACTATGGCTACACCTTC
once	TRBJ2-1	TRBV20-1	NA	CSASTENEQFF	TGCAGTGCTAGTACAGAAAATGAGCAGTTCTTC
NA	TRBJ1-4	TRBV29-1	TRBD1	CSVSGQGTDATNEKLFF	TGCAGCGTAAGTGGACAGGGGACTGACGCAACTAATGAAAAACTGTTTTTT
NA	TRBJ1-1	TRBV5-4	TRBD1	CASSLQGARTEAFF	TGTGCCAGCAGCCTACAGGGGGCGAGGACTGAAGCTTTCTTT
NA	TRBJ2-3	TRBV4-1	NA	CASSQEGGTRSPSDTQYF	TGCGCCAGCAGCCAAGAAGGGGGAACTAGGAGCCCATCTGATACGCAGTATTTT
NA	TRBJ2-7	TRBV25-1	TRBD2	CASSVRGGWEQYF	TGTGCCAGCAGTGTCCGGGGGGGTTGGGAGCAGTACTTC
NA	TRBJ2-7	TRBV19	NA	CASSMPGVAYEQYF	TGTGCCAGTAGTATGCCAGGAGTCGCCTACGAGCAGTACTTC
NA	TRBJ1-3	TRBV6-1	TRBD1	CASSQGAGNTIYF	TGTGCCAGCAGCCAGGGGGCTGGAAACACCATATATTTT
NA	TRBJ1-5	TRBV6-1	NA	CASGSLTGNQPQHF	TGTGCCAGCGGGTCGCTAACAGGGAATCAGCCCCAGCATTTT
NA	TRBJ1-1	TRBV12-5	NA	CASDANTEAFF	TGTGCTAGTGACGCGAACACTGAAGCTTTCTTT
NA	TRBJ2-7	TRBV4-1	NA	CASSQDPRQGGPYEQYF	TGCGCCAGCAGCCAAGATCCGCGGCAGGGGGGACCCTACGAGCAGTACTTC
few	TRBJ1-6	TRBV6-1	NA	CASSETANSPLHF	TGTGCCAGCAGTGAAACAGCAAATTCACCCCTCCACTTT